This T cell receptor (beta chain) was captured in a study of T-cell memory formation after mild COVID-19. Study summary: Clusters of TCRs were largely donor specific.

The V and J ends lost 0 bases and 0 bases respectively, with 9 bases between them. The CDR3 sequence is 16 residues long. Looked up from germline, CDR1 is LGHNA and CDR2 is YSLEER. TCRdb called the 5' RACE reads again in MiXCR, with one record for every CDR3 protein. The data contain approximately 250,000 distinct CDR3 sequences, roughly a sixth of them singletons. The chain is built from TRBV4-3 and TRBJ1-3; D ambiguous. The source of this sequence is a man aged 18 to 30 who had mild COVID-19 (a few samples of this study predate the infection). Cell type and time point are not known. Sequences were obtained from PBMCs or a T cell subset sorted from them (not recorded which). The CDR3 region is CASSQDGTISGNTIYF. Here the CDR3 DNA reads TGCGCCAGCAGCCAAGATGGCACAATCTCTGGAAACACCATATATTTT.